These 29 T cell receptor beta chains were sequenced from one sample in a study of shared clonotypes between healthy human individuals. The repertoire was sequenced with immunoSEQ multiplex PCR; TCRdb's copy has only in-frame clones and lacks some. The sample lists about 710,000 clones; 73% were seen once. Sequenced: memory CD4+ T cells sorted from blood. The sample's subset: CD45RA-negative fraction. These TCRs come from a woman in her thirties in good health.

The rearrangement links TRBV29-1 to TRBJ2-7; D call uncertain. Germline CDR1 SQVTM, CDR2 ANQGSEA. The CDR3 contains 13 residues. Trimming removed 0 bases from V and 0 bases from J, with 6 bases in between. The CDR3 spells CSVEEDHSYEQYF. The CDR3 DNA sequence: TGCAGCGTTGAAGAAGACCACTCCTACGAGCAGTACTTC.

CDR3 region: CAWSRGGLYNEQFF. As DNA, the CDR3 is TGTGCCTGGTCCCGCGGGGGACTCTACAATGAGCAGTTCTTC. The rearrangement joins TRBV30 to TRBJ2-1; 7 positions agree with TRBD2. Germline V gene lookup returns CDR1 GTSNPN and CDR2 SVGIG (reference sequence). V lost 5 bases, J lost 3 bases, and 7 bases stayed unmatched. There are 14 residues in the CDR3.

This chain connects TRBV27 to TRBJ1-5; 7 bases fit TRBD1. The CDR3 totals 15 residues. Per the germline V gene, CDR1 is MNHEY and CDR2 is SMNVEV (reference sequence). Trimming cost V 3 bases and J 3 bases; bases outside gene matches: 5. The CDR3 here is CASSLTGLDNQPQHF. The CDR3 nucleotides read TGTGCCAGCAGTTTGACAGGGTTGGACAATCAGCCCCAGCATTTT.

This chain links TRBV2 with TRBJ2-7, with D perhaps assigned TRBD1 or TRBD2 (5 bases each). From germline, CDR1 is SNHLY and CDR2 FYNNEI. Trimming stripped 7 bases from V and 7 bases from J, with 20 bases between. This CDR3 comprises 14 residues. The CDR3 spells CASTRGQGLGEQYF. The CDR3 nucleotides are TGTGCCAGCACCAGAGGGCAGGGTTTAGGGGAGCAGTACTTC.

The chain carries TRBV5-4 and TRBJ2-5, with 8 positions matching TRBD2. The CDR3 covers 15 residues. Germline V CDR1 and CDR2: SGHNT, YYREEE (reference sequence). The ends lost 10 bases at V and 5 bases at J; junction bases unmatched: 16. CDR3 amino acids: CAAARGGGPGETQYF. The CDR3 nucleotides are TGTGCCGCCGCAAGGGGCGGGGGGCCGGGGGAGACCCAGTACTTC.

The V gene is TRBV6-1, the J gene TRBJ2-3; TRBD2 matches 7 bases. The V gene's germline CDR1 is MNHNS and CDR2 SASEGT. J gave up 6 bases and V 4 bases, and 4 bases lay outside the gene matches. The CDR3 sequence is 13 residues long. Here the CDR3 reads CASSGRGVDTQYF. In DNA, the CDR3 is TGTGCCAGCAGTGGTCGGGGGGTTGATACGCAGTATTTT.

The V and J genes are TRBV5-1 and TRBJ2-6; D may match TRBD1 or TRBD2 (5 bases each). The CDR3 runs 17 residues. Germline CDR1 is SGHRS and CDR2 is YFSETQ. V gave up 0 bases and J gave up 2 bases, with 12 bases separating them. Here the CDR3 reads CASSLGSGTTGANVLTF. For the CDR3, the DNA is TGCGCCAGCAGCTTGGGGTCAGGGACGACTGGGGCCAACGTCCTGACTTTC. Full variable domain (outside the CDR3, taken from reference TRBV5-1 and TRBJ2-6): KAGVTQTPRYLIKTRGQQVTLSCSPISGHRSVSWYQQTPGQGLQFLFEYFSETQRNKGNFPGRFSGRQFSNSRSEMNVSTLELGDSALYLCASSLGSGTTGANVLTFGAGSRLTVL.

J is TRBJ2-5 and V is TRBV9, with unresolved D. CDR1 SGDLS and CDR2 YYNGEE come from the germline V gene. Trimming shortened V by 3 bases and J by 5 bases, and 14 bases separated the two germline ends. The CDR3 spans 14 residues. DNA of the CDR3: TGTGCCAGCAGCGCGGCGGCTTTAGGGGAGACCCAGTACTTC. Its protein product is CASSAAALGETQYF.

The gene calls are TRBV18 and TRBJ2-7; the match to TRBD1 covers 7 bases. J gave up 4 bases and V 2 bases, and 5 bases lay outside the gene matches. This CDR3 contains 14 residues. The germline V gene encodes CDR1 KGHSH and CDR2 LQKENI. The CDR3 nucleotides are TGTGCCAGCTCACCAAAGACAGGGCGTTACGAGCAGTACTTC. Its protein product is CASSPKTGRYEQYF. The complete variable domain, with remaining parts taken from reference TRBV18 and TRBJ2-7, reads NAGVMQNPRHLVRRRGQEARLRCSPMKGHSHVYWYRQLPEEGLKFMVYLQKENIIDESGMPKERFSAEFPKEGPSILRIQQVVRGDSAAYFCASSPKTGRYEQYFGPGTRLTVT.

This CDR3 reads CASSSLPRRFSGNTIYF. DNA of the CDR3: TGTGCCAGCAGTTCCCTTCCTAGGCGCTTCTCTGGAAACACCATATATTTT. The rearrangement links TRBV28 to TRBJ1-3; D remains unclear. This CDR3 is built from 17 residues. The V end was cut by 4 bases, the J end by 0 bases, with 16 bases between. Germline values: CDR1 MDHEN, CDR2 SYDVKM.

CDR3 residues: CAISISNTEAFF. DNA for the CDR3: TGTGCCATCTCCATCTCAAACACTGAAGCTTTCTTT. The V gene is TRBV10-3, the J gene TRBJ1-1; D not resolved. V was trimmed by 8 bases and J by 2 bases, leaving 9 bases between them. The length of the CDR3 is 12 residues. CDR1 is ENHRY and CDR2 is SYGVKD in the germline V gene.

Regarding this clone: Additional DNA sequences in this sample encode the identical CDR3. This chain's CDR3 is CSVDPGNTEAFF. The DNA of the CDR3 is TGCAGCGTTGATCCGGGGAACACTGAAGCTTTCTTT. The chain has TRBV29-1 and TRBJ1-1; D unresolved. Trimming removed 3 bases from V and 1 base from J, with 6 bases in between. The CDR3 extends over 12 amino acids. Germline values: CDR1 SQVTM, CDR2 ANQGSEA.

The count of this clone is one. V usage is TRBV21-1 and J usage is TRBJ2-1; the D call in the table, TRBD2, was not verified against the DNA. TRBV21-1 constitutes a pseudogene. CDR3 size: 16 residues. The CDR3 DNA follows: TGTGCCAGCAGCAAACCGGCGCGGAACCCCTACAATGAGCAGTTCTTC. Protein: CASSKPARNPYNEQFF.

V usage is TRBV28 and J usage is TRBJ1-3; 7 bases agree with TRBD1. Trimming took 8 bases from V and 6 from J; bases not matched to a gene: 4. This CDR3 has 12 amino acids. CDR1 and CDR2 from the germline V gene are MDHEN and SYDVKM. The CDR3 sequence: CASQGQQNTIYF. In nucleotides, the CDR3 is TGTGCCAGCCAGGGACAGCAAAACACCATATATTTT.

About this clone itself: A much larger clone differs from this one at a single base, so this may be a read error. The same CDR3 can be traced to other DNA sequences in this sample. The V gene is TRBV11-3, the J gene TRBJ1-1, with D possibly being TRBD1 (5 bases). Germline CDR1 is SGHNT and CDR2 is YENEEA. CDR3 length equals 13 residues. V lost 3 bases, J lost 1 base, and 6 bases lay in between. The CDR3 DNA is TGTGCCAGCAGCTTCGGGGGGAACACTGAAGCTTTCTTT. It specifies CASSFGGNTEAFF.

This clone was counted between two and nine times. The genes are TRBV28 and TRBJ1-2; 9 bases are a match to TRBD1. The germline V gene has CDR1 MDHEN and CDR2 SYDVKM. V was pared by 7 bases and J by 5 bases, with 5 bases of the junction left unmatched. CDR3 length: 13 residues. The CDR3 DNA is TGTGCCAGCAAGACAGGGGGTTTATATGGCTACACCTTC. It yields the protein CASKTGGLYGYTF.

This clone turned up a few times. The J gene is TRBJ2-7, the V gene TRBV25-1; 10 bases agree with TRBD1. This CDR3 has 15 amino acids. Trimming removed 2 bases from V and 6 bases from J; junction bases left unmatched: 7. Germline CDR1 reads MGHDK; CDR2 reads SYGVNS. CDR3 sequence (DNA): TGTGCCAGCAGTGAAAGCGGGACAGGGGCCAGCGAGCAGTACTTC. Its protein product is CASSESGTGASEQYF.

The rearrangement links TRBV15 to TRBJ2-5, with D hard to call. Germline V gene lookup returns CDR1 LNHNV and CDR2 YYDKDF (reference sequence). V was clipped by 6 bases and J by 2 bases, with 16 bases between them. This CDR3 has 15 residues. CDR3 in DNA: TGTGCCACCAGAGCAGGCCAGGCACGACAAGAGACCCAGTACTTC. It is translated as CATRAGQARQETQYF.

V is TRBV27 and J is TRBJ1-2; D is possibly TRBD1 (5 bases). The germline V gene encodes CDR1 MNHEY and CDR2 SMNVEV (reference sequence). The CDR3 is 14 amino acids. V was pared by 6 bases and J by 1 base, with 12 bases between. The CDR3 nucleotides are TGTGCCAGCAGCTCCGGGGCGTTTAACTATGGCTACACCTTC. Translating gives CASSSGAFNYGYTF.

The chain recombines TRBV5-1 with TRBJ2-6; D possibly corresponds to TRBD2 (6 bases). The V gene's germline CDR1 is SGHRS and CDR2 YFSETQ. CDR3 length: 13 residues. The V and J ends lost 6 bases and 5 bases respectively, with 9 bases between them. CDR3 in amino acids: CASTGDWANVLTF. The CDR3 coding sequence is TGCGCCAGCACGGGGGACTGGGCCAACGTCCTGACTTTC.

The chain recombines TRBV5-4 with TRBJ2-5, with TRBD1 identical over 7 bases. The V and J ends lost 4 bases and 4 bases, in that order; junction bases with no gene match: 13. The CDR3 length is 16 residues. CDR1 and CDR2 from the germline V gene are SGHNT and YYREEE (reference sequence). CDR3 bases: TGTGCCAGCAGCCCACGACAGGGAAGGAACTTAGAGACCCAGTACTTC. This translates into CASSPRQGRNLETQYF.

The chain combines TRBV25-1 with TRBJ1-4, with 9 bases aligning to TRBD1. Germline-derived CDR1 and CDR2 are MGHDK and SYGVNS. The CDR3 is 15 amino acids. Trimming cost V 4 bases and J 0 bases; bases outside gene matches: 0. CDR3 sequence reads: CASSGQGATNEKLFF. The CDR3 region has the DNA TGTGCCAGCAGTGGACAGGGGGCAACTAATGAAAAACTGTTTTTT.

This clone has a handful of counts. The rearrangement links TRBV2 to TRBJ2-3, with D maybe TRBD2 (5 bases). The CDR3 has 19 amino acids. The ends were cut back, 0 bases at V and 0 bases at J, with 19 bases in the middle. From germline, CDR1 is SNHLY and CDR2 FYNNEI. For the CDR3, the DNA is TGTGCCAGCAGTGAAGCGGTTCGTGTGGGTAGCGTAAGCACAGATACGCAGTATTTT. It translates to CASSEAVRVGSVSTDTQYF.

This clone was recorded a few times. The chain recombines TRBV5-1 with TRBJ1-2; D remains ambiguous. This CDR3 has 14 residues. The germline V and J ends were trimmed by 0 bases and 7 bases, with 13 bases remaining between them. Germline V gene sequence: CDR1 SGHRS, CDR2 YFSETQ. CDR3 residues: CASSLDEGVLGYTF. Written as DNA, the CDR3 is TGCGCCAGCAGCTTGGACGAGGGTGTCCTTGGCTACACCTTC.

There are many counts of this clone. At one of its ends the junction is not consistent with the germline gene, which may arise from a read error. The chain joins TRBV7-8 to TRBJ2-7, with 8 bases fitting TRBD1. The V gene's germline CDR1 is SGHVS and CDR2 FQNEAQ. The CDR3 is 14 residues long. This CDR3 is CASTLQGDSYEQYF. The CDR3 coding sequence is TGTGCCAGCACCTTACAGGGGGACTCCTACGAGCAGTACTTC.

The chain carries TRBV11-2 and TRBJ1-1; D is perhaps TRBD1 (6 bases). V lost 1 base and J lost 6, with 24 bases in between. The CDR3 has 18 amino acids. Germline V gene data show CDR1 as SGHAT and CDR2 as FQNNGV. CDR3 sequence: CASSLGVKGEWTVSEAFF. The CDR3 DNA is TGTGCCAGCAGCTTAGGGGTAAAAGGGGAATGGACAGTCTCTGAAGCTTTCTTT.

The chain links TRBV28 to TRBJ2-7, with D perhaps matching TRBD2 (5 bases). Trimming removed 6 bases at V and 2 bases at J, with 17 bases between. This CDR3 has 15 residues. Germline values: CDR1 MDHEN, CDR2 SYDVKM. DNA for the CDR3: TGTGCCAGCAGGGGGAGTCTCCCCTCTACCTACGAGCAGTACTTC. Protein sequence: CASRGSLPSTYEQYF. The variable domain in full, with the rest retrieved from reference TRBV28 and TRBJ2-7, is DVKVTQSSRYLVKRTGEKVFLECVQDMDHENMFWYRQDPGLGLRLIYFSYDVKMKEKGDIPEGYSVSREKKERFSLILESASTNQTSMYLCASRGSLPSTYEQYFGPGTRLTVT.

CDR3 nucleotides: TGTGCCAGCAGGCCACAGGGGACTAATCAGCCCCAGCATTTT. Amino acids: CASRPQGTNQPQHF. The rearrangement uses TRBV6-6 and TRBJ1-5, with 7 bases that match TRBD1. The CDR3 covers 14 residues. Germline values: CDR1 MNHNY, CDR2 SVGAGI (reference sequence). The V gene end was trimmed by 6 bases and the J gene end by 4 bases; junction bases not matched to a gene: 6.

The chain combines TRBV7-9 with TRBJ2-7; perhaps D is TRBD1 or TRBD2 (6 bases each). The CDR3 sequence is 16 residues long. Germline V gene lookup returns CDR1 SEHNR and CDR2 FQNEAQ (reference sequence). V gave up 0 bases and J gave up 1 base, with 13 bases separating them. The CDR3 nucleotides read TGTGCCAGCAGCTTAGCAGAAGGCGGGACATCCTACGAGCAGTACTTC. It translates to CASSLAEGGTSYEQYF. The full variable domain, completed using reference TRBV7-9 and TRBJ2-7, is DTGVSQNPRHKITKRGQNVTFRCDPISEHNRLYWYRQTLGQGPEFLTYFQNEAQLEKSRLLSDRFSAERPKGSFSTLEIQRTEQGDSAMYLCASSLAEGGTSYEQYFGPGTRLTVT.